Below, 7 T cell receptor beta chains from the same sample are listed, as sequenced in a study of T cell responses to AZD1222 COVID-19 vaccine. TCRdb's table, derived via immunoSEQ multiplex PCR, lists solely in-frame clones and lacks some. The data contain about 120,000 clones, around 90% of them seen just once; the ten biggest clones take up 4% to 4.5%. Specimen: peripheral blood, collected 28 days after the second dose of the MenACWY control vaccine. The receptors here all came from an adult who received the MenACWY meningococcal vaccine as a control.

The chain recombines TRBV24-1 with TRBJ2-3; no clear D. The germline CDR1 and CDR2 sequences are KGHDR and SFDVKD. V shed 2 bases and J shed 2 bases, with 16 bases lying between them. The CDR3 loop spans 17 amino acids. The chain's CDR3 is CATSDSTPHDLTDTQYF. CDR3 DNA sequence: TGTGCCACCAGTGATTCTACTCCCCACGACCTCACAGATACGCAGTATTTT.

Written as DNA, the CDR3 is TGTGCCAGCAGTTCCTGGCCCGGGGAGCTGTTTTTT. Its translation: CASSSWPGELFF. This chain uses TRBV27 with TRBJ2-2; D gene uncertain. CDR1 and CDR2 from the germline V gene are MNHEY and SMNVEV (reference sequence). V gave up 4 bases and J gave up 6 bases, with 6 bases separating them. The CDR3 runs to 12 residues.

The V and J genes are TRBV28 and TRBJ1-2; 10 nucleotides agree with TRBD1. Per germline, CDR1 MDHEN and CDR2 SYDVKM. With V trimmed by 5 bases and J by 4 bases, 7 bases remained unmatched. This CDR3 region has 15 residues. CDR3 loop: CASSPWTGGAYGYTF. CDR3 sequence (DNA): TGTGCCAGCAGTCCCTGGACAGGGGGGGCCTATGGCTACACCTTC.

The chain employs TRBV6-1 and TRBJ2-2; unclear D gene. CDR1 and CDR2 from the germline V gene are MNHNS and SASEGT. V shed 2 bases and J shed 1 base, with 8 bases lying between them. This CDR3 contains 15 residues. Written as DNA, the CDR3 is TGTGCCAGCAGTGAACAGGACCGGAACACCGGGGAGCTGTTTTTT. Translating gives CASSEQDRNTGELFF.

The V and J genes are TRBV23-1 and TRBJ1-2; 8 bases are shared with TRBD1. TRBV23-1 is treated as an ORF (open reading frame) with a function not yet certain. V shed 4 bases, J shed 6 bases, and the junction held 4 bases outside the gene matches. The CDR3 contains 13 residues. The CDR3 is CASSPRQGNGYTF. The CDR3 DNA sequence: TGCGCCAGCAGTCCTAGACAGGGGAATGGCTACACCTTC.

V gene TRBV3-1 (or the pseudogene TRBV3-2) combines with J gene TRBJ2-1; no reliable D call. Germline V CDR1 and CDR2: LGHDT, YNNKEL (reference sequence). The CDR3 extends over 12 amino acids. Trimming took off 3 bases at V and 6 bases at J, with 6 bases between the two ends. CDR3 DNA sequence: TGTGCCAGCAGCCATAGACGCAATGAGCAGTTCTTC. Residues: CASSHRRNEQFF.

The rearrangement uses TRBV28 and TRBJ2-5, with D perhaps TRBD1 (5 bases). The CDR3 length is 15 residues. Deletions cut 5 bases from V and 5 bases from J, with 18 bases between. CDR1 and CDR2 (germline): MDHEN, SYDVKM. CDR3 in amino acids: CASSPPSGALETQYF. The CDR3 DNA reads TGTGCCAGCAGTCCTCCCTCTGGGGCCTTGGAGACCCAGTACTTC.